This T cell receptor (beta chain) was recovered during a study of shared T cell receptors in the human thymus. Only in-frame clones appear in the TCRdb table, and some are missing; sequencing was by immunoSEQ multiplex PCR. Among more than 550,000 clones, 70% to 90% were seen once, and the ten largest hold roughly 0.0087%. In germline, CDR1 is SGDLS, CDR2 YYNGEE. The CDR3 contains 13 residues. V was trimmed by 4 bases and J by 3 bases, leaving 10 bases between them. This sample was also put to use in a study of human thymus T cells. That work states: Immunologically healthy infants in Finland undergoing congenital heart defect surgery were the donors. In corrective heart surgery, resections were taken, and these provided the thymus tissue. Thymic and blood repertoires appeared to display a bias in their usage of V and J genes. Unrelated individuals had highly overlapping thymic repertoires, as reported in related research.

The J gene is TRBJ1-1, the V gene TRBV9, with D maybe TRBD1 (5 bases). The TCR comes from a boy younger than two with a congenital heart defect. Sequencing input: thymocytes. CDR3 protein: CASSSGGYTEAFF. CDR3 nucleotide sequence: TGTGCCAGCAGCTCGGGGGGTTACACTGAAGCTTTCTTT.